This entry lists 30 T cell receptor beta chains sequenced from one sample in a study of CD8 T cells in Susac syndrome (dated by TCRdb to the late 2010s). Receptor libraries were prepared by the immunoSEQ multiplex PCR assay. RNA was extracted using the RNeasy kit, and about 0.5 to 1 ug of the RNA was reverse transcribed with random hexamers. Starting from the raw public reads, TCRdb applied fastp trimming at Q25, assembled clones with MiXCR and retained in-frame beta chains. For every CDR3 protein sequence, its rows merge into one entry that carries the most common genes and DNA. The sample table holds hundreds of thousands of distinct CDR3 sequences, of which over 75% were seen once. The ten largest clones capture approximately 0.2% of the sample. The sample comprised CD8+ T cells from PBMCs. The receptors derive from a human donor with multiple sclerosis.

The chain carries TRBV7-9 and TRBJ2-1; TRBD1 matches 10 bases. This CDR3 contains 16 residues. V was clipped by 4 bases and J by 9 bases; unmatched bases: 12. Germline values: CDR1 SEHNR, CDR2 FQNEAQ (reference sequence). The CDR3 DNA follows: TGTGCCAGCAGCTCTAGAGTAGGACAGGGGGATACTGAGCAGTTCTTC. Translation: CASSSRVGQGDTEQFF.

The chain recombines TRBV7-9 with TRBJ1-2; the match to TRBD1 covers 12 bases. Germline V gene data show CDR1 as SEHNR and CDR2 as FQNEAQ (reference sequence). Trimming cost V 5 bases and J 4 bases; bases outside gene matches: 8. There are 16 residues in the CDR3. The CDR3, as DNA: TGTGCCAGCAGCAGCCGGGACAGGGGGCACGCCTATGGCTACACCTTC. This translates into CASSSRDRGHAYGYTF.

This clonotype was recorded once. The rearrangement joins TRBV30 to TRBJ2-7; TRBD1 agrees at 7 bases. The CDR3 is 13 amino acids. From germline, CDR1 is GTSNPN and CDR2 SVGIG (reference sequence). V shed 1 base, J shed 2 bases, and the junction held 2 bases outside the gene matches. In nucleotides, the CDR3 is TGTGCCTGGAGTGGGGACAGCCCCTACGAGCAGTACTTC. It encodes CAWSGDSPYEQYF.

The genes are TRBV28 and TRBJ1-4; D unclear. In germline, CDR1 is MDHEN, CDR2 SYDVKM. Deletions cut 1 base from V and 7 bases from J, with 7 bases between. The CDR3 spans 13 residues. Here the CDR3 DNA reads TGTGCCAGCAGTTTATATTATGGTGAAAAACTGTTTTTT. Protein sequence: CASSLYYGEKLFF.

The chain links TRBV20-1 to TRBJ2-1; D gene unclear. The ends were cut back, 2 bases at V and 0 bases at J, with 17 bases in the middle. Per the germline V gene, CDR1 is DFQATT and CDR2 is SNEGSKA (reference sequence). The CDR3 has 17 amino acids. CDR3 sequence (DNA): TGCAGTGCTAGAAGATTTAGCAACTACGACTCCTACAATGAGCAGTTCTTC. Translating it yields CSARRFSNYDSYNEQFF.

This chain uses TRBV20-1 with TRBJ2-2; perhaps D is TRBD1 or TRBD2 (6 bases each). Germline V gene sequence: CDR1 DFQATT, CDR2 SNEGSKA (reference sequence). V gave up 7 bases and J gave up 4 bases, with 13 bases separating them. This CDR3 comprises 13 residues. CDR3 sequence (DNA): TGCAGTGGTCGGGGGCGGGCCACCGGGGAGCTGTTTTTT. Its protein is CSGRGRATGELFF.

V gene TRBV20-1 combines with J gene TRBJ2-7, with a weak D call TRBD2 (5 bases). CDR1 DFQATT and CDR2 SNEGSKA come from the germline V gene (reference sequence). This CDR3 has 15 amino acids. The germline V and J ends were trimmed by 0 bases and 5 bases, with 17 bases remaining between them. CDR3 amino acids: CSARDLWETAHEQYF. The DNA for the CDR3 is TGCAGTGCTAGAGATCTGTGGGAGACCGCGCACGAGCAGTACTTC.

This chain uses TRBV4-1 with TRBJ2-2; TRBD1 aligns across 8 bases. The CDR3 contains 17 residues. Trimming took 1 base from V and 6 from J; bases not matched to a gene: 10. CDR1 and CDR2 from the germline V gene are MGHRA and YSYEKL. CDR3 sequence: CASSQASRGLYPGELFF. The CDR3 nucleotides read TGCGCCAGCAGCCAAGCATCCAGGGGGCTATATCCCGGGGAGCTGTTTTTT.

The V gene is TRBV20-1, the J gene TRBJ1-3, with D perhaps matching TRBD1 (5 bases). Germline CDR1 DFQATT, CDR2 SNEGSKA (reference sequence). The CDR3 loop spans 14 amino acids. V was clipped by 1 base and J by 3 bases, with 10 bases between them. The CDR3 region has the DNA TGCAGTGCTAGAGCAGCAGGGATTGGAAACACCATATATTTT. This gives the protein CSARAAGIGNTIYF.

The chain joins TRBV25-1 to TRBJ2-7; 7 nucleotides line up with TRBD1. Unmatched junction bases numbered 17, after V lost 5 bases and J lost 1 base. The CDR3 spans 18 residues. Germline V gene data show CDR1 as MGHDK and CDR2 as SYGVNS. The CDR3 region has the DNA TGTGCCAGCAGTAACCCCGAAAGGGGGCAGGTCGGTTCCTACGAGCAGTACTTC. Protein: CASSNPERGQVGSYEQYF.

This clonotype occurred a few times. The chain combines TRBV7-9 with TRBJ2-5; D is undetermined. This CDR3 contains 12 residues. V gave up 4 bases and J gave up 3 bases, with 6 bases separating them. From germline, CDR1 is SEHNR and CDR2 FQNEAQ (reference sequence). The CDR3 sequence: CASSSLEETQYF. The CDR3 DNA sequence: TGTGCCAGCAGCTCCCTAGAAGAGACCCAGTACTTC. Full variable domain (rest looked up from reference TRBV7-9 and TRBJ2-5): DTGVSQNPRHKITKRGQNVTFRCDPISEHNRLYWYRQTLGQGPEFLTYFQNEAQLEKSRLLSDRFSAERPKGSFSTLEIQRTEQGDSAMYLCASSSLEETQYFGPGTRLLVL.

The gene calls are TRBV19 and TRBJ2-5; 9 nucleotides align to TRBD1. The germline CDR1 and CDR2 sequences are LNHDA and SQIVND (reference sequence). The junction had 10 bases not matched to a gene; V was cut back by 7 bases and J by 7 bases. CDR3 length: 14 amino acids. CDR3 DNA sequence: TGTGCCAGTACTCCCCGGGACAGGGAAGGGACCCAGTACTTC. Translating it yields CASTPRDREGTQYF.

This clonotype was picked up one time. The chain is built from TRBV20-1 and TRBJ1-3, with unresolved D. Germline V gene sequence: CDR1 DFQATT, CDR2 SNEGSKA (reference sequence). The CDR3 runs to 15 residues. V was cut by 0 bases and J by 0 bases, with 9 bases left in between. The CDR3 DNA sequence: TGCAGTGCTAGAGATCTCGGCTCCTCTGGAAACACCATATATTTT. Translating gives CSARDLGSSGNTIYF.

The chain is built from TRBV19 and TRBJ2-7; D is unresolved. Trimming removed 3 bases from V and 3 bases from J, with 9 bases in between. Germline lookup yields CDR1 LNHDA and CDR2 SQIVND (reference sequence). This CDR3 spans 13 amino acids. The CDR3 bases are TGTGCCAGTAGTATCCAGGTTCGCTACGAGCAGTACTTC. It yields the protein CASSIQVRYEQYF.

The V and J genes are TRBV11-3 and TRBJ2-2; TRBD2 matches at 12 bases. This CDR3 region has 17 residues. Trimming took 5 bases from V and 1 from J; bases not matched to a gene: 5. Germline CDR1 SGHNT, CDR2 YENEEA. Here the CDR3 DNA reads TGTGCCAGCAGCCCCAGGACTAGCGGGATGAACACCGGGGAGCTGTTTTTT. This sequence encodes CASSPRTSGMNTGELFF. The full variable domain, its missing parts supplied by reference TRBV11-3 and TRBJ2-2, is EAGVVQSPRYKIIEKKQPVAFWCNPISGHNTLYWYLQNLGQGPELLIRYENEEAVDDSQLPKDRFSAERLKGVDSTLKIQPAELGDSAVYLCASSPRTSGMNTGELFFGEGSRLTVL.

V gene TRBV5-8 combines with J gene TRBJ2-4, with TRBD1 identical over 11 bases. The CDR3 runs 15 residues. Germline V gene data show CDR1 as SGHTS and CDR2 as YDEGEE. V dropped 2 bases and J dropped 6; count of bases not matched to a gene: 4. The CDR3 nucleotides are TGTGCCAGCAGCTTAGCCGGACAGGGGGCAAACATTCAGTACTTC. This translates into CASSLAGQGANIQYF. The full variable domain, its missing parts supplied by reference TRBV5-8 and TRBJ2-4, is EAGVTQSPTHLIKTRGQQATLRCSPISGHTSVYWYQQALGLGLQFLLWYDEGEERNRGNFPPRFSGRQFPNYSSELNVNALELEDSALYLCASSLAGQGANIQYFGAGTRLSVL.

This rearrangement joins TRBV2 to TRBJ2-3; 7 bases fit TRBD2. V gave up 0 bases and J gave up 2 bases; unmatched junction bases: 8. Germline V gives CDR1 SNHLY, CDR2 FYNNEI. The CDR3 runs to 17 residues. CDR3 DNA sequence: TGTGCCAGCAGTGAAGCCGCTAGCGGCACCCCCACAGATACGCAGTATTTT. Its protein product is CASSEAASGTPTDTQYF.

The chain joins TRBV5-4 to TRBJ2-7; possibly TRBD2 for D (7 bases). This CDR3 spans 14 amino acids. Deletions cut 4 bases from V and 4 bases from J, with 15 bases between. CDR1 is SGHNT, CDR2 YYREEE, per germline (reference sequence). The DNA for the CDR3 is TGTGCCAGCAGCGAGCGGGACAAGCATTACGAGCAGTACTTC. It yields the protein CASSERDKHYEQYF.

The rearrangement joins TRBV5-6 to TRBJ1-1, with a weak D call TRBD1 (5 bases). The germline V and J ends were trimmed by 2 bases and 4 bases, with 12 bases remaining between them. The CDR3 extends over 14 amino acids. Germline-derived CDR1 and CDR2 are SGHDT and YYEEEE. Here the CDR3 DNA reads TGTGCCAGCAGCTTCCCAGGGCCCCCCACTGAAGCTTTCTTT. This encodes CASSFPGPPTEAFF.

This clonotype showed up just a few times. The genes are TRBV7-9 and TRBJ1-2; TRBD1 might be the D (5 bases). There are 13 residues in the CDR3. Germline assignment: CDR1 SEHNR and CDR2 FQNEAQ (reference sequence). V was shortened by 5 bases and J by 4 bases, with 11 bases between the two germline ends. The CDR3 sequence: CASSGTGIYGYTF. For the CDR3, the DNA is TGTGCCAGCAGCGGGACTGGGATCTATGGCTACACCTTC.

The chain uses TRBV28 and TRBJ1-4; 7 bases are a match to TRBD1. The CDR3 totals 14 residues. Trimming removed 2 bases from V and 10 bases from J; junction bases left unmatched: 7. The germline V gene has CDR1 MDHEN and CDR2 SYDVKM. The CDR3 nucleotides are TGTGCCAGCAGTTTACGGGACAGCCCCTTAAAACTGTTTTTT. As protein: CASSLRDSPLKLFF.

The chain employs TRBV20-1 and TRBJ2-2, with D possibly being TRBD1 (6 bases). This CDR3 has 13 residues. The V gene lost 7 bases and the J gene lost 5 bases, with 14 bases spanning the gap. From germline, CDR1 is DFQATT and CDR2 SNEGSKA (reference sequence). In DNA, the CDR3 is TGCAGTGGCGTGGGGGCTGGAACCGGGGAGCTGTTTTTT. Its protein is CSGVGAGTGELFF.

The chain uses TRBV9 and TRBJ2-2, with TRBD1 matching over 7 bases. The germline V gene encodes CDR1 SGDLS and CDR2 YYNGEE. J was trimmed by 6 bases and V by 0 bases; bases with no gene match: 5. The CDR3 consists of 15 residues. The CDR3 reads CASSVGRQGAGELFF. The CDR3 DNA follows: TGTGCCAGCAGCGTAGGCAGGCAGGGGGCCGGGGAGCTGTTTTTT.

The chain uses TRBV18 and TRBJ2-1; no definite D call. V was cut by 6 bases and J by 7 bases, with 10 bases left in between. Germline V gene lookup returns CDR1 KGHSH and CDR2 LQKENI. The CDR3 covers 12 residues. The CDR3 region has the DNA TGTGCCAGCTCTCCGGATCCTAATGAGCAGTTCTTC. Translation gives CASSPDPNEQFF.

The chain joins TRBV6-5 to TRBJ1-1; D is perhaps TRBD1 (5 bases). V dropped 7 bases and J dropped 7 bases, with 16 bases sitting between them. This CDR3 spans 13 amino acids. Germline CDR1 reads MNHEY; CDR2 reads SVGAGI. The CDR3 protein is CASMPGRRSEAFF. CDR3 in DNA: TGTGCCAGCATGCCGGGGCGGCGTAGTGAAGCTTTCTTT.

The genes are TRBV7-2 and TRBJ2-3; unclear D gene. The CDR3 extends over 18 amino acids. V was cut by 0 bases and J by 7 bases, with 23 bases left in between. Germline CDR1 and CDR2: SGHTA and FQGNSA. The CDR3 loop is CASSLAVTRYYTPYTQYF. CDR3 DNA: TGTGCCAGCAGCTTAGCCGTGACGCGCTACTACACGCCATATACGCAGTATTTT.

The J gene is TRBJ2-5, the V gene TRBV4-2, with D possibly being TRBD2 (6 bases). Trimming removed 0 bases from V and 3 bases from J, with 14 bases in between. Germline V gene lookup returns CDR1 LGHNA and CDR2 YNFKEQ. The CDR3 consists of 16 residues. CDR3 protein: CASSQEAGTGEETQYF. The CDR3 DNA reads TGTGCCAGCAGCCAAGAGGCCGGGACTGGGGAAGAGACCCAGTACTTC.

CDR3 protein: CSAFNLAGGNNEQFF. Written as DNA, the CDR3 is TGCAGTGCATTTAATTTAGCGGGAGGGAACAATGAGCAGTTCTTC. The rearrangement links TRBV20-1 to TRBJ2-1; 11 bases agree with TRBD2. The CDR3 length is 15 residues. CDR1 is DFQATT, CDR2 SNEGSKA, per germline (reference sequence). The trim removed 6 bases at V and 5 bases at J, leaving 9 bases unmatched.

The chain joins TRBV4-1 to TRBJ2-7, with D possibly being TRBD1 or TRBD2 (5 bases each). Germline CDR1 is MGHRA and CDR2 is YSYEKL. Deletions cut 4 bases from V and 1 base from J, with 14 bases between. The CDR3 has 15 residues. The CDR3 nucleotides read TGCGCCAGCAGCCTGTCCGGGACCGGTTCCTACGAGCAGTACTTC. Translated: CASSLSGTGSYEQYF.

This sequence joins TRBV4-1 and TRBJ1-1, with TRBD1 as a possible D gene (5 bases). CDR3 length equals 14 residues. The germline V gene has CDR1 MGHRA and CDR2 YSYEKL. With 4 bases removed from V and 3 bases from J, the gap between germline ends came to 12 bases. The CDR3 coding sequence is TGCGCCAGCAGCCTTTGGGGCGGATACACTGAAGCTTTCTTT. Residues: CASSLWGGYTEAFF.